This T cell receptor (beta chain) is from a study of post-analysis software for immune sequencing data. About the research overall: Relapsing-remitting, secondary progressive and progressive-relapsing multiple sclerosis were all included among the disease courses.

Presence of unique molecular identifiers characterized the TCR beta cDNA libraries. The yield from about 1 to 10 million T cells was some 500,000 cDNA molecules in total. TCRdb re-called the PCR reads with MiXCR, one entry per CDR3 protein. Here the sample spans over 700,000 distinct CDR3 sequences, about 27% being singletons. Concerning this clonotype: Antigen: not known.

General observations from the study: Significantly decreased normalized Chao1 diversity was recorded for multiple sclerosis patients relative to controls.

Source material: blood. This clonotype was obtained from a girl aged 5-17 years with multiple sclerosis.

The CDR3 spells CASSLGQGGNVLTF. In DNA form, the CDR3 reads TGTGCCAGCAGCTTGGGACAGGGTGGCAACGTCCTGACTTTC. The chain links TRBV12-3 or TRBV12-4 to TRBJ2-6; TRBD1 aligns across 9 bases. CDR3 size: 14 residues. V was pared by 6 bases and J by 9 bases, with 6 bases of the junction left unmatched.